This T cell receptor (beta chain) was captured in a study of response to subunit inactivated influenza vaccine. Notes on the study in general: Few new T cells, the authors suggested, are recruited by each seasonal influenza vaccination.

Trimming cost V 4 bases and J 0 bases, with 7 bases left between them. Germline V lookup: CDR1 SGHRS, CDR2 YFSETQ. This CDR3 is built from 13 residues. MiXCR, run by TCRdb on the RT-PCR reads, gives a single entry per CDR3 protein. In the table there are approximately 680,000 distinct CDR3 sequences, less than 20% of which are singletons. This clonotype appeared many times. Its antigen is undetermined. The source was PBMCs from blood, collected approximately 13 days after vaccination. The clonotype comes from a man aged 50-59 years who received an inactivated influenza vaccine. V and J are TRBV5-1 and TRBJ1-1; unclear D gene. The CDR3 is CASSSGLNTEAFF. The CDR3 DNA reads TGCGCCAGCAGCAGCGGACTGAACACTGAAGCTTTCTTT.